This T cell receptor (beta chain) emerged from a study of T cells after yellow fever vaccination. This clonotype was found a few times. Its specificity is unknown. Study results and limitations: Once the booster was given, most primary-vaccination clones reappeared, at over 95% for CD4 and roughly 90% for CD8.

CDR1 and CDR2 (germline): MDHEN, SYDVKM. The CDR3 spans 13 residues. Unmatched junction bases numbered 10, after V lost 7 bases and J lost 8 bases. It was through 5'RACE template switching that TCR cDNA was made, with a universal primer site and UMIs added. Using its own MiXCR run on the 5' RACE reads, TCRdb lists one record per CDR3 protein. The table includes hundreds of thousands of distinct CDR3 sequences, around 20% detected once. The sequencing used PBMCs, collected before the yellow fever booster vaccination. The chain combines TRBV28 with TRBJ1-1, with 7 bases fitting TRBD1. The receptor was derived from a man between 18 and 29 years old who received the YFV17D yellow fever vaccine. The CDR3 DNA follows: TGTGCCAGCACCGGGAGGGCGGACAGGGAAGCTTTCTTT. Translated: CASTGRADREAFF.